Reported below is one T cell receptor beta chain. The antigen is unknown. The same CDR3 can be traced to other DNA sequences in this sample. The data are from a study of cytomegalovirus exposure and HLA in healthy donors. General observations from the study: The classifier was said to identify cytomegalovirus status with high specificity and sensitivity.

Some clones are missing from TCRdb's copy, which holds only in-frame ones; the method was immunoSEQ multiplex PCR. The profile shows approximately 160,000 clones, roughly 84% of them singletons. Germline values: CDR1 KGHSH, CDR2 LQKENI. J was trimmed by 5 bases and V by 3 bases; bases with no gene match: 3. This CDR3 region has 15 residues. V gene TRBV18 combines with J gene TRBJ1-6; 8 bases agree with TRBD1. The clonotype comes from a man between 25 and 39 years old in good health and CMV-seropositive. The sample was PBMCs. DNA of the CDR3: TGTGCCAGCTCACCTACGACAGGGGATAATTCACCCCTCCACTTT. Translated: CASSPTTGDNSPLHF.